What follows are 25 T cell receptor beta chains derived from one specimen sequenced in a study of OX40 agonist ivuxolimab in advanced cancers. Data came from immunoSEQ multiplex PCR; TCRdb stores just in-frame clones and leaves some out. In the table there are around 50,000 clones, over 80% of which are singletons. Sequencing used CD4+ or CD8+ T cells sorted from blood, obtained in a trial of the OX40 agonist ivuxolimab. The receptor source for this set is an adult with an advanced solid tumor such as melanoma, head and neck, liver or kidney cancer.

The rearrangement links TRBV9 to TRBJ2-7; maybe TRBD2 (6 bases). CDR3 size: 14 residues. Trimming took 0 bases from V and 6 from J, leaving 13 bases between them. CDR1 is SGDLS and CDR2 is YYNGEE in the germline V gene. CDR3 loop: CASSVDTGVGEQYF. The DNA for the CDR3 is TGTGCCAGCAGCGTAGACACGGGAGTAGGCGAGCAGTACTTC.

The chain is built from TRBV5-1 and TRBJ2-2; 7 bases line up with TRBD1. CDR3 length: 13 amino acids. The V segment lost 6 bases and the J segment 6 bases; nucleotides outside the gene matches: 5. Germline CDR1 reads SGHRS; CDR2 reads YFSETQ. The CDR3 sequence: CASTQGGSGELFF. The CDR3 nucleotides read TGCGCCAGCACCCAAGGGGGCTCCGGGGAGCTGTTTTTT.

The chain combines TRBV6-1 with TRBJ1-1; a weak D match, TRBD1 (5 bases). Trimming left V 2 bases short and J 3 bases short, with 10 bases between. CDR1 and CDR2 from the germline V gene are MNHNS and SASEGT. This CDR3 is built from 14 residues. CDR3 nucleotides: TGTGCCAGCAGTGAATGGGGGGAGGACACTGAAGCTTTCTTT. As protein: CASSEWGEDTEAFF.

The J gene is TRBJ2-7, the V gene TRBV18; D remains unclear. Germline V gene sequence: CDR1 KGHSH, CDR2 LQKENI. The CDR3 length is 14 residues. The germline V and J ends were trimmed by 6 bases and 0 bases, with 12 bases remaining between them. CDR3 nucleotides: TGTGCCAGCTCCCTTGCGGTTAACTCCTACGAGCAGTACTTC. It encodes CASSLAVNSYEQYF.

CDR3 DNA sequence: TGTGCCAGTAATTCCGTCCGGGACAGGGCGGAGGATGAGCAGTTCTTC. Its translation is CASNSVRDRAEDEQFF. The chain links TRBV19 to TRBJ2-1; 9 bases are a match to TRBD1. This CDR3 has 16 amino acids. V gave up 7 bases and J gave up 8 bases; unmatched junction bases: 15. CDR1 is LNHDA and CDR2 is SQIVND in the germline V gene (reference sequence).

V gene TRBV20-1 combines with J gene TRBJ2-1; D not certain. The length of the CDR3 is 10 residues. Trimming took 5 bases from V and 6 from J, leaving 5 bases between them. Looked up from germline, CDR1 is DFQATT and CDR2 is SNEGSKA (reference sequence). CDR3 bases: TGCAGTGCTTCTCGCAATGAGCAGTTCTTC. Translated: CSASRNEQFF.

This rearrangement joins TRBV2 to TRBJ1-5; D unresolved. Germline CDR1 is SNHLY and CDR2 is FYNNEI. V gave up 6 bases and J gave up 7 bases, with 10 bases separating them. CDR3 length: 12 residues. CDR3 residues: CASSAEHQPQHF. In nucleotides, the CDR3 is TGTGCCAGCAGCGCCGAGCACCAGCCCCAGCATTTT.

DNA for the CDR3: TGTGCCAGCAGCTTCCACGCCGACAGTAGCTCCTACAATGAGCAGTTCTTC. Its translation: CASSFHADSSSYNEQFF. This chain links TRBV7-9 with TRBJ2-1; D is perhaps TRBD1 (5 bases). Between the trimmed V and J ends, which lost 3 bases and 0 bases, there was a span of 15 bases. The CDR3 has 17 amino acids. CDR1 is SEHNR, CDR2 FQNEAQ, per germline (reference sequence).

V is TRBV13 and J is TRBJ1-1, with 9 bases lining up with TRBD1. With V trimmed by 5 bases and J by 3 bases, 10 bases remained unmatched. The CDR3 covers 16 residues. In germline, CDR1 is PRHDT, CDR2 FYEKMQ (reference sequence). CDR3 bases: TGTGCCAGCAGCAAACGAAACAGGGGGCGGGACACTGAAGCTTTCTTT. Protein: CASSKRNRGRDTEAFF. The complete variable domain, with remaining parts taken from reference TRBV13 and TRBJ1-1, reads AAGVIQSPRHLIKEKRETATLKCYPIPRHDTVYWYQQGPGQDPQFLISFYEKMQSDKGSIPDRFSAQQFSDYHSELNMSSLELGDSALYFCASSKRNRGRDTEAFFGQGTRLTVV.

J is TRBJ1-2 and V is TRBV6-5; maybe TRBD1 (5 bases). Germline assignment: CDR1 MNHEY and CDR2 SVGAGI. The CDR3 contains 15 residues. V lost 6 bases, J lost 0 bases, and 14 bases lay in between. Written as DNA, the CDR3 is TGTGCCAGCAGCACCTCCGGGGGAGCTAACTATGGCTACACCTTC. It yields the protein CASSTSGGANYGYTF.

J is TRBJ2-1 and V is TRBV11-2, with a tentative D call TRBD1 (6 bases). This CDR3 is built from 15 residues. The V gene lost 3 bases and the J gene lost 3 bases, with 12 bases spanning the gap. Per germline, CDR1 SGHAT and CDR2 FQNNGV. The CDR3 DNA is TGTGCCAGCAGCTTCTCGGGACATCTCTACAATGAGCAGTTCTTC. This translates into CASSFSGHLYNEQFF. The full variable domain, rest sourced from reference TRBV11-2 and TRBJ2-1, is EAGVAQSPRYKIIEKRQSVAFWCNPISGHATLYWYQQILGQGPKLLIQFQNNGVVDDSQLPKDRFSAERLKGVDSTLKIQPAKLEDSAVYLCASSFSGHLYNEQFFGPGTRLTVL.

This clone turned up a few times. J is TRBJ2-1 and V is TRBV7-3; D possibly corresponds to TRBD1 (5 bases). Germline CDR1 and CDR2: SGHTA and FQGTGA. The CDR3 has 15 amino acids. Trimming left V 3 bases short and J 0 bases short, with 9 bases between. CDR3 in amino acids: CASSFQGSSYNEQFF. Here the CDR3 DNA reads TGTGCCAGCAGCTTTCAGGGAAGCTCCTACAATGAGCAGTTCTTC.

V is TRBV6-1 and J is TRBJ1-1; weak D call: TRBD1 (5 bases). CDR1 MNHNS and CDR2 SASEGT come from the germline V gene. This CDR3 is 14 amino acids long. V lost 3 bases, J lost 5 bases, and 13 bases lay in between. The CDR3 DNA sequence: TGTGCCAGCAGTGAGTTGGGGCGGTTTACTGAAGCTTTCTTT. It specifies CASSELGRFTEAFF.

The CDR3 here is CASSQGVASQYF. In nucleotides, the CDR3 is TGTGCCAGCAGCCAAGGGGTAGCGAGTCAGTACTTC. This chain links TRBV7-3 with TRBJ2-7; either TRBD1 or TRBD2 may supply D (5 bases each). This CDR3 has 12 residues. The germline V gene has CDR1 SGHTA and CDR2 FQGTGA. Deletions cut 5 bases from V and 10 bases from J, with 15 bases between.

The chain carries TRBV11-2 and TRBJ2-5, with TRBD1 matching 7 bases. V gave up 5 bases and J gave up 4 bases; unmatched junction bases: 4. The CDR3 is 13 amino acids. Germline V lookup: CDR1 SGHAT, CDR2 FQNNGV. Written as DNA, the CDR3 is TGTGCCAGCAGCACGACAGGGCCAGAGACCCAGTACTTC. Residues: CASSTTGPETQYF.

This clone came up once. CDR3: CASSLARDRGRTDTQYF. The CDR3 DNA reads as TGTGCCAGCAGCTTAGCGAGGGACAGGGGCCGCACAGATACGCAGTATTTT. This sequence joins TRBV7-6 and TRBJ2-3, with 10 bases fitting TRBD1. Germline V gene sequence: CDR1 SGHVS, CDR2 FNYEAQ. With 0 bases clipped from V and 1 base from J, the junction kept 4 bases outside the gene matches. The length of the CDR3 is 17 residues.

The chain couples TRBV29-1 to TRBJ2-5; perhaps TRBD1 as D (6 bases). CDR3 size: 12 residues. Germline values: CDR1 SQVTM, CDR2 ANQGSEA. V lost 2 bases and J 3 bases, leaving 7 bases between the germline ends. CDR3 sequence (DNA): TGCAGCGTTGAAACAGGGAAAGAGACCCAGTACTTC. Its translation is CSVETGKETQYF.

V usage is TRBV7-9 and J usage is TRBJ1-1, with no clear D. Germline CDR1 reads SEHNR; CDR2 reads FQNEAQ (reference sequence). The CDR3 is 13 amino acids. Trimming cost V 1 base and J 11 bases, with 14 bases left between them. The CDR3 DNA is TGTGCCAGCAGCTTAGAATTCGCGGGCGTTGCTTTCTTT. Amino acid sequence: CASSLEFAGVAFF.

The chain combines TRBV12-2 with TRBJ1-4; TRBD1 is taken as the D call from the table, unchecked against the DNA. TRBV12-2 is labeled a pseudogene. This CDR3 comprises 18 residues. The CDR3 here is CASRANRRRTGPNEKLFF. The CDR3 region has the DNA TGTGCAAGTCGCGCCAATCGCCGGCGGACAGGACCTAATGAAAAACTGTTTTTT.

The V call is TRBV6-1, the J call TRBJ1-2, with D possibly TRBD1 on 5 matching bases. The CDR3 contains 11 residues. CDR1 is MNHNS, CDR2 SASEGT, per germline. V lost 8 bases, J lost 8 bases, and 12 bases lay in between. Here the CDR3 DNA reads TGTGCCAGCGTGGCAGGGCACGGCTACACCTTC. This gives the protein CASVAGHGYTF.

The CDR3 DNA sequence: TGCAGTGCTAGATATGGCTATGGCTACACCTTC. As protein: CSARYGYGYTF. This chain links TRBV20-1 with TRBJ1-2, with unresolved D. The CDR3 consists of 11 residues. CDR1 is DFQATT, CDR2 SNEGSKA, per germline (reference sequence). Trimming removed 2 bases from V and 4 bases from J, with 5 bases in between.

The chain joins TRBV11-2 to TRBJ2-3; D may be TRBD2 (6 bases). Germline V gene sequence: CDR1 SGHAT, CDR2 FQNNGV. Trimming pared 5 bases from V and 8 bases from J, leaving 20 bases between. This CDR3 is built from 15 residues. CDR3 sequence reads: CASSKTGTPGGTQYF. The CDR3 region has the DNA TGTGCCAGCAGCAAGACCGGGACTCCCGGGGGTACGCAGTATTTT.

This chain joins TRBV5-1 and TRBJ2-5; no clear D. Germline loops: CDR1 SGHRS, CDR2 YFSETQ. The V end was cut by 0 bases, the J end by 5 bases, with 8 bases between. The CDR3 has 13 amino acids. CDR3 nucleotides: TGCGCCAGCAGCTTGGGCCGTCAGGAGACCCAGTACTTC. This sequence encodes CASSLGRQETQYF.

The chain is built from TRBV10-3 and TRBJ1-6, with D maybe TRBD1 (5 bases). This CDR3 has 15 residues. V was cut by 6 bases and J by 10 bases, with 19 bases left in between. Germline V lookup: CDR1 ENHRY, CDR2 SYGVKD. The DNA of the CDR3 is TGTGCCATCAGGGTAGGGGTTACTGATAGCTCACCCCTCCACTTT. Protein product: CAIRVGVTDSSPLHF.

The rearrangement links TRBV29-1 to TRBJ1-1, with D possibly matching TRBD1 (5 bases). The V and J ends lost 7 bases and 6 bases respectively, with 21 bases between them. This CDR3 spans 14 amino acids. Looked up from germline, CDR1 is SQVTM and CDR2 is ANQGSEA. The CDR3 bases are TGCAGCGCCATAGAACAGGCTGGGCTTCCTGAAGCTTTCTTT. This translates into CSAIEQAGLPEAFF.